This T cell receptor (beta chain) appears in the sequencing data of a study of T cell responses to AZD1222 COVID-19 vaccine. Study-wide results and caveats: There were repertoire samples only from the period after the peak T cell response.

This clone showed up just a few times. Its antigen is still unknown. CDR1 is KGHDR and CDR2 is SFDVKD in the germline V gene. The V end was cut by 7 bases, the J end by 5 bases, with 7 bases between. This CDR3 has 11 residues. Profiling relied on immunoSEQ multiplex PCR, and the TCRdb table lists in-frame clones only, not all of them. Seen here are about 72,000 clones, roughly 84% observed once, and the top ten hold approximately 25%. This rearrangement joins TRBV24-1 to TRBJ1-1; D is undetermined. The input for sequencing was peripheral blood, taken on day 0 of AZD1222 vaccination. The source of this sequence is an adult in good health. This CDR3 is CATRIGTEAFF. The CDR3 DNA reads as TGTGCCACCAGAATTGGGACTGAAGCTTTCTTT.